These 13 T cell receptor beta chains were all obtained from the same sample, sequenced in a study of T-cell memory formation after mild COVID-19. From the 5' RACE reads, TCRdb called clonotypes with MiXCR, one entry per CDR3 protein. The data show hundreds of thousands of distinct CDR3 sequences, roughly 8.2% seen once. Material for sequencing was PBMCs or a T cell subset sorted from them (not recorded which). These receptors all come from a man between 18 and 29 years old who had mild COVID-19 (a few samples of this study predate the infection). Cell type and time point are not known.

This clonotype was detected many times. V gene TRBV5-1 combines with J gene TRBJ2-1; D is unresolved. CDR1 and CDR2 (germline): SGHRS, YFSETQ. Between the trimmed V and J ends, which lost 0 bases and 0 bases, there was a span of 10 bases. The CDR3 totals 16 residues. The CDR3 loop is CASSLAVVSSYNEQFF. DNA of the CDR3: TGCGCCAGCAGCTTGGCGGTGGTCAGCTCCTACAATGAGCAGTTCTTC.

The chain combines TRBV6-2 or TRBV6-3 with TRBJ2-5; D may be TRBD2 (6 bases). Per germline, CDR1 MNHEY and CDR2 SVGEGT. Trimming cost V 0 bases and J 6 bases, with 11 bases left between them. The CDR3 sequence is 14 residues long. The CDR3: CASSYSPGRKTQYF. In DNA, the CDR3 is TGTGCCAGCAGTTACTCGCCAGGGAGGAAGACCCAGTACTTC.

The gene calls are TRBV5-1 and TRBJ2-3; possibly TRBD2 for D (5 bases). Germline V CDR1 and CDR2: SGHRS, YFSETQ. CDR3 length equals 15 residues. Trimming cost V 0 bases and J 3 bases, with 11 bases left between them. The CDR3 DNA sequence: TGCGCCAGCAGCTTGGCCCCTACTAGAACAGATACGCAGTATTTT. As protein: CASSLAPTRTDTQYF.

Regarding this clonotype: A read error is likely, as this CDR3 ends without the conserved phenylalanine or tryptophan. This chain joins TRBV20-1 and TRBJ1-2, with 10 nucleotides matching TRBD1. CDR3 length: 14 amino acids. CDR1 and CDR2 from the germline V gene are DFQATT and SNEGSKA (reference sequence). The trim removed 5 bases at V and 4 bases at J, leaving 7 bases unmatched. CDR3 in amino acids: CSAPGTGEGYGYTL. The CDR3, as DNA: TGCAGTGCTCCAGGGACAGGGGAGGGCTATGGCTACACCTTA.

The V and J genes are TRBV20-1 and TRBJ2-3; maybe TRBD1 (6 bases). Deletions cut 5 bases from V and 6 bases from J, with 9 bases between. The CDR3 runs to 11 residues. The germline CDR1 and CDR2 sequences are DFQATT and SNEGSKA (reference sequence). In DNA, the CDR3 is TGCAGTGCTCCCAGGGGCGATACGCAGTATTTT. It codes for CSAPRGDTQYF.

This clonotype was seen a few times. The chain uses TRBV11-2 and TRBJ2-1; D not certain. Trimming took 0 bases from V and 15 from J, leaving 12 bases between them. This CDR3 is built from 12 residues. Germline assignment: CDR1 SGHAT and CDR2 FQNNGV. The CDR3 DNA sequence: TGTGCCAGCAGCTTAGAAGGCCCCCGCTTGTTCTTC. It translates to CASSLEGPRLFF.

This clonotype has at least ten counts. This rearrangement joins TRBV4-2 to TRBJ2-5; 7 nucleotides agree with TRBD1. J lost 2 bases, V lost 0 bases, and 3 bases had no gene match. Per germline, CDR1 LGHNA and CDR2 YNFKEQ. This CDR3 is 15 amino acids long. CDR3 coding DNA: TGTGCCAGCAGCCAAGAGGGACAGCCTCAAGAGACCCAGTACTTC. Translating it yields CASSQEGQPQETQYF.

This clonotype was detected ten times or more. CDR3 region: CASSDRQGVAYEQYF. The DNA of the CDR3 is TGCGCCAGCAGCGACCGACAGGGGGTGGCCTACGAGCAGTACTTC. The chain employs TRBV5-1 and TRBJ2-7; 9 nucleotides agree with TRBD1. Germline CDR1 reads SGHRS; CDR2 reads YFSETQ. CDR3 length: 15 amino acids. J was trimmed by 2 bases and V by 4 bases; bases with no gene match: 7.

This clonotype has only a few counts. The gene calls are TRBV5-1 and TRBJ2-5, with 13 positions matching TRBD2. After removal of 6 bases from V and 3 bases from J, the junction contained 2 bases not matched to a gene. CDR1 is SGHRS, CDR2 YFSETQ, per germline. The CDR3 covers 14 residues. The CDR3 DNA follows: TGCGCCAGCAACGGACTAGCGGGGGAAGAGACCCAGTACTTC. Encoded protein: CASNGLAGEETQYF.

This clonotype showed up many times. The chain has TRBV7-6 and TRBJ1-1, with D unclear. The germline V gene encodes CDR1 SGHVS and CDR2 FNYEAQ. The CDR3 is 15 residues long. V was trimmed by 2 bases and J by 1 base, leaving 11 bases between them. The CDR3 DNA reads TGTGCCAGCAGCTTATTCGAGACGAGGAACACTGAAGCTTTCTTT. Protein: CASSLFETRNTEAFF.

The chain recombines TRBV18 with TRBJ2-7; D not resolved. The CDR3 contains 12 residues. The V end was cut by 6 bases, the J end by 3 bases, with 9 bases between. Germline CDR1 and CDR2: KGHSH and LQKENI. This CDR3 is CASSASDYEQYF. The CDR3 DNA is TGTGCCAGCTCCGCTTCAGACTACGAGCAGTACTTC.

The chain is built from TRBV6-2 or TRBV6-3 and TRBJ2-1, with D unresolved. The germline gives CDR1 MNHEY, CDR2 SVGEGT. This CDR3 spans 15 amino acids. V gave up 5 bases and J gave up 1 base, with 12 bases separating them. The CDR3 loop is CASSARDSSYNEQFF. As DNA, the CDR3 is TGTGCCAGCAGTGCCCGCGACTCATCCTACAATGAGCAGTTCTTC.

The rearrangement links TRBV5-1 to TRBJ1-1, with D perhaps TRBD1 (6 bases). Germline V gene lookup returns CDR1 SGHRS and CDR2 YFSETQ. V was clipped by 4 bases and J by 1 base, with 11 bases between them. This CDR3 has 14 residues. The CDR3 is CASSNQGWNTEAFF. DNA of the CDR3: TGCGCCAGCAGCAACCAGGGGTGGAACACTGAAGCTTTCTTT.